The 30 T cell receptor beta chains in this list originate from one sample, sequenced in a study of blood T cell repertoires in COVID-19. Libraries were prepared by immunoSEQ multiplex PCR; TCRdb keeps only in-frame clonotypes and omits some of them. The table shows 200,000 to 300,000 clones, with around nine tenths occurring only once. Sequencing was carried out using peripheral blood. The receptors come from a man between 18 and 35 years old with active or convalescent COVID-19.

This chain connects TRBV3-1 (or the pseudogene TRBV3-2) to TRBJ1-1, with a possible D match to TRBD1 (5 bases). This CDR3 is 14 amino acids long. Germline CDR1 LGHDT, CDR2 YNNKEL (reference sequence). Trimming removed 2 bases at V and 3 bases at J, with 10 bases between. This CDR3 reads CASSQFGGDTEAFF. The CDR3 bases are TGTGCCAGCAGCCAATTCGGAGGGGACACTGAAGCTTTCTTT.

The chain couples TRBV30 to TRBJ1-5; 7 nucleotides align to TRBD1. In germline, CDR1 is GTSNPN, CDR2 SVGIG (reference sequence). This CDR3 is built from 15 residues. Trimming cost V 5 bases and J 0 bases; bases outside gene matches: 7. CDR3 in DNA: TGTGCCTGGGGCGGGACAGTCGGTAGCAATCAGCCCCAGCATTTT. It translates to CAWGGTVGSNQPQHF.

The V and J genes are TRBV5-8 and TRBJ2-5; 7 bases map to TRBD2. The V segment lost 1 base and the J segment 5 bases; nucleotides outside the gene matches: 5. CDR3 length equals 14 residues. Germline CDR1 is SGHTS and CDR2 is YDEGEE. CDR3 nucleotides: TGTGCCAGCAGCTTGATTGGGGGAGGGGAGACCCAGTACTTC. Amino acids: CASSLIGGGETQYF.

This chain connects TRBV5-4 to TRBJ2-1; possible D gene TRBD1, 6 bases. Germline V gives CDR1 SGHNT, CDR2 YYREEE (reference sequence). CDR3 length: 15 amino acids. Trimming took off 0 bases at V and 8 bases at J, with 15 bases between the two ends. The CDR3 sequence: CASSLVGTPGHEQFF. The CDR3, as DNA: TGTGCCAGCAGCTTGGTTGGGACACCTGGACATGAGCAGTTCTTC.

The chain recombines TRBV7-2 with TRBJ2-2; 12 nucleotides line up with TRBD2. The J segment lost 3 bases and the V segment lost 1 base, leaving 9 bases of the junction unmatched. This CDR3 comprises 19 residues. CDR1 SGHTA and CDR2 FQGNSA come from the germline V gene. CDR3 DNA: TGTGCCAGCAGCTTAGAACTAGCGGGGGGCATCGGGGACACCGGGGAGCTGTTTTTT. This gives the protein CASSLELAGGIGDTGELFF. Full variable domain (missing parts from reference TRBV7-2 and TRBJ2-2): GAGVSQSPSNKVTEKGKDVELRCDPISGHTALYWYRQSLGQGLEFLIYFQGNSAPDKSGLPSDRFSAERTGGSVSTLTIQRTQQEDSAVYLCASSLELAGGIGDTGELFFGEGSRLTVL.

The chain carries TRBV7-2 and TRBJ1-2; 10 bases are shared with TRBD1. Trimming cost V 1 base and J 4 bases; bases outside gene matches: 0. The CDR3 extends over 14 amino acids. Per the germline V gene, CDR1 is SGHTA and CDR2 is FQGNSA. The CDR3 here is CASSLGDRGYGYTF. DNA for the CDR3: TGTGCCAGCAGCTTAGGGGACAGGGGCTATGGCTACACCTTC.

The CDR3 region is CASRRTGVIEQFF. In DNA, the CDR3 is TGTGCCAGCAGGAGGACAGGGGTGATTGAGCAGTTCTTC. The gene calls are TRBV28 and TRBJ2-1, with 9 bases matching TRBD1. This CDR3 region has 13 residues. Germline CDR1 and CDR2: MDHEN and SYDVKM. Unmatched junction bases numbered 6, after V lost 6 bases and J lost 9 bases.

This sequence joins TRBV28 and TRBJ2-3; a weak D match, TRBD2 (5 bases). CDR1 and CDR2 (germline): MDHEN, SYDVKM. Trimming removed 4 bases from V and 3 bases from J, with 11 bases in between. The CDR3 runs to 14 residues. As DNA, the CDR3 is TGTGCCAGCAGTTCGACCGGGGTAACAGATACGCAGTATTTT. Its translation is CASSSTGVTDTQYF.

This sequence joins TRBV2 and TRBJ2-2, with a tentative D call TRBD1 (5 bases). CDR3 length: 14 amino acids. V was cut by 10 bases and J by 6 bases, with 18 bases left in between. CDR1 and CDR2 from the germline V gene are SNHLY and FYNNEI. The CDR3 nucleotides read TGTGCCATGTATGGTGGGGCTAGTTCCGGGGAGCTGTTTTTT. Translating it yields CAMYGGASSGELFF.

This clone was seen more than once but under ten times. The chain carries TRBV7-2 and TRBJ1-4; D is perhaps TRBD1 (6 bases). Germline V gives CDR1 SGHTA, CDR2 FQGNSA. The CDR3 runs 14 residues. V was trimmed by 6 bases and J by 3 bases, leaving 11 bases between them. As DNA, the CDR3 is TGTGCCAGCAGTCAGGGGCTTGCTAATGAAAAACTGTTTTTT. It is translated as CASSQGLANEKLFF. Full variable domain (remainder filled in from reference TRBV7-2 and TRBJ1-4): GAGVSQSPSNKVTEKGKDVELRCDPISGHTALYWYRQSLGQGLEFLIYFQGNSAPDKSGLPSDRFSAERTGGSVSTLTIQRTQQEDSAVYLCASSQGLANEKLFFGSGTQLSVL.

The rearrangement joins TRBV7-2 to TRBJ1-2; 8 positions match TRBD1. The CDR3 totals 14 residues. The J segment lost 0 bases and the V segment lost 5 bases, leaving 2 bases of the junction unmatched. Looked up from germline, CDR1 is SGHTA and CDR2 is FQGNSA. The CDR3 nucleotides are TGTGCCAGCAGCCAGACAGGGGCTAACTATGGCTACACCTTC. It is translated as CASSQTGANYGYTF.

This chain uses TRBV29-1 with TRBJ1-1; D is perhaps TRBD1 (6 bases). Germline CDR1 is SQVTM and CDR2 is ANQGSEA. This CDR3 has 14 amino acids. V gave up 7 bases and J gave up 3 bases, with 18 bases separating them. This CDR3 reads CSATRGGGDTEAFF. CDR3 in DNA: TGCAGCGCCACTCGAGGGGGGGGTGACACTGAAGCTTTCTTT.

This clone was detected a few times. Here the CDR3 DNA reads TGTGCCAGCAGCGTAAGTAGCGGGGGGCGGACTGGGGCCAACGTCCTGACTTTC. Translating it yields CASSVSSGGRTGANVLTF. The chain has TRBV9 and TRBJ2-6; 10 bases align to TRBD2. V dropped 1 base and J dropped 2; count of bases not matched to a gene: 6. This CDR3 spans 18 amino acids. Germline loops: CDR1 SGDLS, CDR2 YYNGEE. Looking up the rest from reference TRBV9 and TRBJ2-6 gives the full variable domain: DSGVTQTPKHLITATGQRVTLRCSPRSGDLSVYWYQQSLDQGLQFLIQYYNGEERAKGNILERFSAQQFPDLHSELNLSSLELGDSALYFCASSVSSGGRTGANVLTFGAGSRLTVL.

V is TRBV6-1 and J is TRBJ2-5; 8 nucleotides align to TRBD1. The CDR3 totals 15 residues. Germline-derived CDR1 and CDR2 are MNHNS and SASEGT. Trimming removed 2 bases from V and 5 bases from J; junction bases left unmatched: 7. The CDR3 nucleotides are TGTGCCAGCAGTGAAACCGCAGGGGGCTGGGAGACCCAGTACTTC. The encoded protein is CASSETAGGWETQYF.

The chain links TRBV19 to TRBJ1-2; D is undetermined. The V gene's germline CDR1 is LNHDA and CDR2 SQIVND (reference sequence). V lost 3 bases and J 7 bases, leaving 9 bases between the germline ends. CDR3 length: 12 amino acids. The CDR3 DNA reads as TGTGCCAGTAGTATCGGGGAGTCTGGCTACACCTTC. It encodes CASSIGESGYTF.

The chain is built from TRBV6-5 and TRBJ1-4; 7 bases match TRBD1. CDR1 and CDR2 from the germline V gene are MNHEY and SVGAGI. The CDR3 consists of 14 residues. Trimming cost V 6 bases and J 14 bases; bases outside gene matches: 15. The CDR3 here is CASRDMSTGETLFF. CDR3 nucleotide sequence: TGTGCCAGCAGGGACATGTCAACAGGGGAGACCCTGTTTTTT.

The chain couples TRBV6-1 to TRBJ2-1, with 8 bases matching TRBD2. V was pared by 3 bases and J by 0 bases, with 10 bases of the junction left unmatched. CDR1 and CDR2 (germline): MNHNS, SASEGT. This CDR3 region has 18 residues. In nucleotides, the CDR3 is TGTGCCAGCAGTGAGAAGACTAGCGCCTCAAGCTCCTACAATGAGCAGTTCTTC. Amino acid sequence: CASSEKTSASSSYNEQFF.

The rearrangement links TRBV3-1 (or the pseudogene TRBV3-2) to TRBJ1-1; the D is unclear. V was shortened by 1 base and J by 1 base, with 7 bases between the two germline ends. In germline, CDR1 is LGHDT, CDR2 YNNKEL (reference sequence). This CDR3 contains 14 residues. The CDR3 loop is CASSQGGGNTEAFF. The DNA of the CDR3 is TGTGCCAGCAGCCAAGGGGGAGGGAACACTGAAGCTTTCTTT.

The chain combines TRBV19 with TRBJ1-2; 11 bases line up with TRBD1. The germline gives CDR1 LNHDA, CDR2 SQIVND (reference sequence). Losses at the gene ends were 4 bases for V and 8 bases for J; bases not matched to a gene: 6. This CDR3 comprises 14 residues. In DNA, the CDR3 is TGTGCCAGTAGTAAACGGGACAGGGGGAACGGCTACACCTTC. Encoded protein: CASSKRDRGNGYTF.

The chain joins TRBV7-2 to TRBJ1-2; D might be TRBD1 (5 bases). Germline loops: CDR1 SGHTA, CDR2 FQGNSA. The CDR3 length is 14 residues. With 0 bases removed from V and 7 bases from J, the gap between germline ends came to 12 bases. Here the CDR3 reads CASSLAGPGGGYTF. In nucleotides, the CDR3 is TGTGCCAGCAGCTTAGCCGGGCCCGGGGGTGGCTACACCTTC.

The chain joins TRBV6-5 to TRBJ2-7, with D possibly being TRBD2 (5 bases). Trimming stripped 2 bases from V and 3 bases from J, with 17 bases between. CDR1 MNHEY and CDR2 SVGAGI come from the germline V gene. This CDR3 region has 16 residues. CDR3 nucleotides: TGTGCCAGCAGTTACGGGAGTCCGGGATTGAACTACGAGCAGTACTTC. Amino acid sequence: CASSYGSPGLNYEQYF.

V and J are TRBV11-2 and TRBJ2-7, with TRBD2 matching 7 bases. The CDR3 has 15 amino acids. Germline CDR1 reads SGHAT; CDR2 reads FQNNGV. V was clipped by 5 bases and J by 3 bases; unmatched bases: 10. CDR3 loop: CASSVPRDYHYEQYF. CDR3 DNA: TGTGCCAGCAGCGTCCCTAGGGACTACCACTACGAGCAGTACTTC.

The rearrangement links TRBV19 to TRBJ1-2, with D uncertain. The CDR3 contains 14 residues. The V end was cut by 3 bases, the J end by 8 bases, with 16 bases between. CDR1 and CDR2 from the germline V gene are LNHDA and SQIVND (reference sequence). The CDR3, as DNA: TGTGCCAGTAGTATTAAACGGGAGACGAGCGGCTACACCTTC. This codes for CASSIKRETSGYTF.

CDR3 protein: CASSVTGGTEAFF. Here the CDR3 DNA reads TGTGCCAGCAGCGTGACAGGGGGCACTGAAGCTTTCTTT. This rearrangement joins TRBV7-2 to TRBJ1-1; 9 bases fit TRBD1. The CDR3 spans 13 residues. Per the germline V gene, CDR1 is SGHTA and CDR2 is FQGNSA. V dropped 5 bases and J dropped 4; count of bases not matched to a gene: 2.

The CDR3 spells CASSTRGGEETQYF. In nucleotides, the CDR3 is TGTGCCAGCAGCACACGCGGAGGAGAGGAGACCCAGTACTTC. The V and J genes are TRBV7-9 and TRBJ2-5; TRBD2 might be the D (5 bases). V was pared by 5 bases and J by 5 bases, with 15 bases between. The length of the CDR3 is 14 residues. CDR1 and CDR2 from the germline V gene are SEHNR and FQNEAQ (reference sequence).

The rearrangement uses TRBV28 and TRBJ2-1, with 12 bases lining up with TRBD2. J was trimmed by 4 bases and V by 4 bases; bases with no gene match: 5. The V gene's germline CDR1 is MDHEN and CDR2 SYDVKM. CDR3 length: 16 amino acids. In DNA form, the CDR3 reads TGTGCCAGCAGTTCTTGGACTAGCGGGGCGTACAATGAGCAGTTCTTC. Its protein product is CASSSWTSGAYNEQFF.

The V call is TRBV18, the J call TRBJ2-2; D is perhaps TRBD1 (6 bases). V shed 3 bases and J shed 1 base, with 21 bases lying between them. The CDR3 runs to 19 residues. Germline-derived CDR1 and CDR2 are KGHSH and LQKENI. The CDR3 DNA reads TGTGCCAGCTCACCCCAACAACTTACAGGGTTTGGGAACACCGGGGAGCTGTTTTTT. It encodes CASSPQQLTGFGNTGELFF.

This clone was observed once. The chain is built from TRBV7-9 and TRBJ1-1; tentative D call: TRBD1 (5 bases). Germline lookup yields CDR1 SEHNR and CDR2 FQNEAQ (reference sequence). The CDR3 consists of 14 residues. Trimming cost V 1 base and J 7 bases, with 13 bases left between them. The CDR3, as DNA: TGTGCCAGCAGCTTAGGGTCCCTCGGGGGTGAAGCTTTCTTT. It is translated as CASSLGSLGGEAFF.

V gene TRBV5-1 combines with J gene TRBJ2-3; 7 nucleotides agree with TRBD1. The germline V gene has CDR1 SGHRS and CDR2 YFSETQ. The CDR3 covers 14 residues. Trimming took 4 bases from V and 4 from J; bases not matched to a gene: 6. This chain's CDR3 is CASSPGQVPDTQYF. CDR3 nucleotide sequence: TGCGCCAGCAGCCCCGGACAGGTCCCAGATACGCAGTATTTT.

Written as DNA, the CDR3 is TGCAGCGGCCGGACTAGCCCGGGAGCAGGCGAGCAGTACTTC. This encodes CSGRTSPGAGEQYF. The rearrangement uses TRBV29-1 and TRBJ2-7, with 8 bases that match TRBD2. The CDR3 sequence is 14 residues long. The germline gives CDR1 SQVTM, CDR2 ANQGSEA. V lost 7 bases and J lost 6; bases outside the gene matches: 14.